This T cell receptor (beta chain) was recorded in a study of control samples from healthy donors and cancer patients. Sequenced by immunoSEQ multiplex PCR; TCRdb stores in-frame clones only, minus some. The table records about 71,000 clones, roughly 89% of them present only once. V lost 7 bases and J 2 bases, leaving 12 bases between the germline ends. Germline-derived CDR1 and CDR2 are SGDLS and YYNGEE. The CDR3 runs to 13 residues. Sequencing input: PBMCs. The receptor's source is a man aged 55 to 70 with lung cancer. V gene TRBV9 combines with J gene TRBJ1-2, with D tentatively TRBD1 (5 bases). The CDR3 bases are TGTGCCAGCGGGGCAGGGCTCAACTATGGCTACACCTTC. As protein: CASGAGLNYGYTF.